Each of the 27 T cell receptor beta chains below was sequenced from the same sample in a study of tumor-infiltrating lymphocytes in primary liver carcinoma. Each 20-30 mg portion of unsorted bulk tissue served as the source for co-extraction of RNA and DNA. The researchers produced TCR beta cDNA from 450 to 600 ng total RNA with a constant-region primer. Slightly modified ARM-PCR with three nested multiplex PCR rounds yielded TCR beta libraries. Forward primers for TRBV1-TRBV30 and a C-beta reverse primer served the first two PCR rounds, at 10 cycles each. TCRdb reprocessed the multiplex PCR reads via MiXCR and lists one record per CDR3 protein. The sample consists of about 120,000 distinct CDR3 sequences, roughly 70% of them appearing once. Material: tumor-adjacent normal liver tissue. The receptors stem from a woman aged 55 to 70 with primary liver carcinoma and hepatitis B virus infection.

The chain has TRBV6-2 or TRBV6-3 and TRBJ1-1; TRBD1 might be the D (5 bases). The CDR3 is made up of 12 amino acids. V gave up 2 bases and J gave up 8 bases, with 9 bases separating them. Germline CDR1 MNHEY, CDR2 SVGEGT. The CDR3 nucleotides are TGTGCCAGCAGTTACCGGGCAGGGGAAGCTTTCTTT. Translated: CASSYRAGEAFF.

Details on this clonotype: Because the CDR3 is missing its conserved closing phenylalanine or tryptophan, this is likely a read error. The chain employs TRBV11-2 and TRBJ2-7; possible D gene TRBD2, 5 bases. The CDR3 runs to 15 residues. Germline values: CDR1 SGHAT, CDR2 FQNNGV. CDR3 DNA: TGTGACAGCAGCCACGGGGAGACCGATTCCTACGAGCAGTACTTA. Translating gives CDSSHGETDSYEQYL.

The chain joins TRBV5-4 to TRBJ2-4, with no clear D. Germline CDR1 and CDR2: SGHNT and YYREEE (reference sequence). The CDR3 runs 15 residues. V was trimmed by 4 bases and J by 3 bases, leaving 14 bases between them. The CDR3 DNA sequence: TGTGCCAGCAGCCCCCCGGCGAGCAACAAAAACATTCAGTACTTC. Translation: CASSPPASNKNIQYF.

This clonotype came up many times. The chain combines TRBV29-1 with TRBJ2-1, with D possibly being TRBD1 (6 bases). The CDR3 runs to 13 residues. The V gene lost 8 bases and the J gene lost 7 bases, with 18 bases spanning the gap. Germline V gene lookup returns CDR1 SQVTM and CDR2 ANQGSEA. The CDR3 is CSPLLQGRNEQFF. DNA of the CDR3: TGCAGCCCGCTACTACAGGGTCGGAATGAGCAGTTCTTC.

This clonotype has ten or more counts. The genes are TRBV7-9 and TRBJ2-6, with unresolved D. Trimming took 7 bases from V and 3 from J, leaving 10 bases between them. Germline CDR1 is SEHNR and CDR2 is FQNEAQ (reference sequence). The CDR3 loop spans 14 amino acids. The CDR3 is CASTESGGANVLTF. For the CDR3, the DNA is TGTGCCAGCACAGAATCCGGTGGGGCCAACGTCCTGACTTTC.

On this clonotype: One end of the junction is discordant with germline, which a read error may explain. CDR3 sequence reads: CASSQAQGRGTGTQYF. CDR3 in DNA: TGTGCCAGCAGCCAAGCCCAAGGAAGGGGCACAGGTACGCAGTATTTT. The rearrangement joins TRBV4-2 to TRBJ2-3; D may be TRBD1 (5 bases). This CDR3 comprises 16 residues. Germline V gene lookup returns CDR1 LGHNA and CDR2 YNFKEQ.

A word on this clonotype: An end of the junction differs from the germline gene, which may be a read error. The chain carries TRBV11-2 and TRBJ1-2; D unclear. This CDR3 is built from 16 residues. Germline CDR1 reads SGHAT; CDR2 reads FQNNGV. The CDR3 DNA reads TGTGCCGGCAGCTTAGAAAACAAGCCCACGCGATATGGTTATACCTTC. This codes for CAGSLENKPTRYGYTF.

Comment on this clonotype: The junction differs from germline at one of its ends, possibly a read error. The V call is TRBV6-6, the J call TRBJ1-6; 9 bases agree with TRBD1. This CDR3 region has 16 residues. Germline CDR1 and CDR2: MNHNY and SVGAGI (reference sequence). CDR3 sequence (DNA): TGTGCCAACAGTACCATAACAGGGGGCTCGAGGTCACCCCTCCACTTT. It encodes CANSTITGGSRSPLHF.

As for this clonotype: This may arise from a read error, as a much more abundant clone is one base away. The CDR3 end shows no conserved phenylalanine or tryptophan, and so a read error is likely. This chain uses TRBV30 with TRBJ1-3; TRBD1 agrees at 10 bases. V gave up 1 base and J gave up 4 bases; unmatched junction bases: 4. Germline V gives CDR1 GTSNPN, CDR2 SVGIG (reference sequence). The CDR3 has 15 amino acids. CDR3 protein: CAWSARDRGGNTIYL. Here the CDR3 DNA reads TGTGCCTGGAGTGCCCGGGACAGGGGAGGAAACACCATATATTTG.

DNA for the CDR3: TGTGCCAGTAGGATATCCGGGACAGGGATCGGAGCAGATACGCAGTATTTT. Protein product: CASRISGTGIGADTQYF. The J gene is TRBJ2-3, the V gene TRBV12-3 or TRBV12-4, with 9 bases aligning to TRBD1. V lost 9 bases and J lost 4; bases outside the gene matches: 17. CDR3 length: 17 amino acids.

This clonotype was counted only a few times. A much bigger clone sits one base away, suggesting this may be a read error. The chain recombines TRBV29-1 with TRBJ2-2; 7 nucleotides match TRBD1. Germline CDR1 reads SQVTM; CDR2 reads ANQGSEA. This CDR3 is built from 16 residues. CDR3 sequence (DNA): TGCAGCGTGATCCAAACCGGGACAGAGAACACCGTGGAGCTGTTTTTT. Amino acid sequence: CSVIQTGTENTVELFF.

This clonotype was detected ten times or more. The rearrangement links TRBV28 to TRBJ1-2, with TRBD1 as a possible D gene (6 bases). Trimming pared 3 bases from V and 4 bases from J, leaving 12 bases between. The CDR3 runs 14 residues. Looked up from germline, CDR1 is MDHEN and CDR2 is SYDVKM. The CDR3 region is CASSFGQGFYGYTF. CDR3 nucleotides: TGTGCCAGCAGTTTTGGGCAGGGGTTCTATGGCTACACCTTC.

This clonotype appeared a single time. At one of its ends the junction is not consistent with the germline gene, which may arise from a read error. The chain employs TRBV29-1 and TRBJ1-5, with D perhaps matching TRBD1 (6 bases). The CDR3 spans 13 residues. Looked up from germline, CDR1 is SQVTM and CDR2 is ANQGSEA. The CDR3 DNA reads TGCTGCGTTGCACGGGACAACAATCGGCCCCAGCATTTT. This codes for CCVARDNNRPQHF.

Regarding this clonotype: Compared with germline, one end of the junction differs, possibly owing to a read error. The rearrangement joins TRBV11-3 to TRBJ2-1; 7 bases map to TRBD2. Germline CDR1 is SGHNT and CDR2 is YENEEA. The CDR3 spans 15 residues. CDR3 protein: CASSLRTSDSNVQFF. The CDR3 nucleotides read TGTGCCAGTAGCTTGCGTACTAGCGATTCCAATGTGCAGTTCTTT. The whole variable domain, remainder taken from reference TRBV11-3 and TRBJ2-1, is EAGVVQSPRYKIIEKKQPVAFWCNPISGHNTLYWYLQNLGQGPELLIRYENEEAVDDSQLPKDRFSAERLKGVDSTLKIQPAELGDSAVYLCASSLRTSDSNVQFFGPGTRLTVL.

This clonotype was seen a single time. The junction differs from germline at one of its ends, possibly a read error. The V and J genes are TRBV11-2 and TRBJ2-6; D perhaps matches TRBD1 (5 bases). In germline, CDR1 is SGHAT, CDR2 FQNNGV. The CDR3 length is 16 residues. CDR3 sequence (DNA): TGTGCCAGCAGCACGCGAACATACTCTGGGGCCAACGTCCTGGCTTTC. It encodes CASSTRTYSGANVLAF.

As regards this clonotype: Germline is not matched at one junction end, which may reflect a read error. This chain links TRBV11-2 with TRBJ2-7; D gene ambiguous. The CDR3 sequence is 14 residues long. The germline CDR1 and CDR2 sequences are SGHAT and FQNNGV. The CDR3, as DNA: TGTGCCAGCAGTTTAGCACTGAGAGCCTATGAGCAGTACTTC. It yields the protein CASSLALRAYEQYF.

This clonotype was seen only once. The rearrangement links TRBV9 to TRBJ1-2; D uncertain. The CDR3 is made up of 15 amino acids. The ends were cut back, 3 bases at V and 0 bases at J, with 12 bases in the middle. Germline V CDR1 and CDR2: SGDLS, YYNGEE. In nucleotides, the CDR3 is TGTGCCAGCAGCGAAATGCCGGGAGCTAACTATGGCTACACCTTC. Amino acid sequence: CASSEMPGANYGYTF.

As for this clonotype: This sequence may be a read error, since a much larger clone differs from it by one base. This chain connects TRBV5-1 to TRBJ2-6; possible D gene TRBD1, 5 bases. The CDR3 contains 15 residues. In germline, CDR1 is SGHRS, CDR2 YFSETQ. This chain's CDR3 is CASRQFLSGANVLAF. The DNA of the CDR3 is TGCGCCAGCAGGCAGTTTCTCTCTGGGGCCAACGTCCTGGCTTTC. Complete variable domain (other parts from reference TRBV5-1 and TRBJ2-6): KAGVTQTPRYLIKTRGQQVTLSCSPISGHRSVSWYQQTPGQGLQFLFEYFSETQRNKGNFPGRFSGRQFSNSRSEMNVSTLELGDSALYLCASRQFLSGANVLAFGAGSRLTVL.

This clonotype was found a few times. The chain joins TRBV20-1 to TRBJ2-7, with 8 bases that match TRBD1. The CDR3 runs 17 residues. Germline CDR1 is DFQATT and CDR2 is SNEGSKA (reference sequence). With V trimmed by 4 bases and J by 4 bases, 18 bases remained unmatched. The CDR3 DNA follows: TGCAGTGCTAAAAGGGGCGTACCGGGACAGGCCTCTTACGAGCAGTACTTC. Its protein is CSAKRGVPGQASYEQYF.

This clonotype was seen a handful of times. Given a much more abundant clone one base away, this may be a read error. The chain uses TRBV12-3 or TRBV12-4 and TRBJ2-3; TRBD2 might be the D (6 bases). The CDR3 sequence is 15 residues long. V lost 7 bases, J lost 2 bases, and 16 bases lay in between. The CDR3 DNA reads TGTGCCAGCAACAGGATTAGCGGCTTCACAGATACGCAGTATTTT. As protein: CASNRISGFTDTQYF.

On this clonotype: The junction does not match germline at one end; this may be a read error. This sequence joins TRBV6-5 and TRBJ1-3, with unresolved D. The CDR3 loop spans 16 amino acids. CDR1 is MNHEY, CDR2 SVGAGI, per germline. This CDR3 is CACSYEALGSGNTIYF. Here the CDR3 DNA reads TGTGCCTGCAGTTACGAAGCGCTTGGCTCAGGAAACACCATATATTTT.

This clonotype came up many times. The CDR3 protein is CASSISGLRQFF. The CDR3 coding sequence is TGTGCCAGCAGTATCTCGGGACTCCGGCAGTTCTTC. The J gene is TRBJ2-1, the V gene TRBV28; tentatively, D is TRBD2 (6 bases). The CDR3 contains 12 residues. CDR1 MDHEN and CDR2 SYDVKM come from the germline V gene. The germline V and J ends were trimmed by 5 bases and 12 bases, with 14 bases remaining between them.

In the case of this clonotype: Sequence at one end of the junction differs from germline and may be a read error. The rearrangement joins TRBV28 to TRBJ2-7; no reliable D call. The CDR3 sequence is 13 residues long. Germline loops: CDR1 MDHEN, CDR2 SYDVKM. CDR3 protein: CAISHLSSYEQYF. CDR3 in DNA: TGTGCCATCAGTCACCTGAGCTCCTACGAGCAGTACTTC.

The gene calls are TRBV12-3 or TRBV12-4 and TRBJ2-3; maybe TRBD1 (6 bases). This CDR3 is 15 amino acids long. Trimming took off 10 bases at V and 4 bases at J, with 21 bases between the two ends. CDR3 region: CANSRTVGEPDTQYF. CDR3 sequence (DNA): TGTGCCAACAGCAGGACAGTGGGCGAGCCAGATACGCAGTATTTT.

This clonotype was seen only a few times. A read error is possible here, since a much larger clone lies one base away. The CDR3 coding sequence is TGTGCCAGCAGCTTAGCCTTACTAGCGGGGCCCAATGGGCAGTTCTTC. It specifies CASSLALLAGPNGQFF. V gene TRBV7-8 combines with J gene TRBJ2-1; 10 nucleotides align to TRBD2. CDR3 length: 16 residues. CDR1 and CDR2 from the germline V gene are SGHVS and FQNEAQ.

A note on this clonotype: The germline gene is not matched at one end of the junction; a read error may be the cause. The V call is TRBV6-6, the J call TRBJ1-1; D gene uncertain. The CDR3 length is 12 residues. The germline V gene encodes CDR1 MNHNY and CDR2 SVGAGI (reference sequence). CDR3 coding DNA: TGTACCAGCAATACGGGGAACACTAAAGCTTTCTTT. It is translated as CTSNTGNTKAFF.

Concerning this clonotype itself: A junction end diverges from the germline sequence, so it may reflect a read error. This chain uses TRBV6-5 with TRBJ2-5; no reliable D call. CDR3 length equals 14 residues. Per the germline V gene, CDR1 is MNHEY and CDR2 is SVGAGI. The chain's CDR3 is CASTNSRNQETRYF. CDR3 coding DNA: TGTGCCAGTACCAATAGTAGAAACCAAGAGACCCGGTACTTC.